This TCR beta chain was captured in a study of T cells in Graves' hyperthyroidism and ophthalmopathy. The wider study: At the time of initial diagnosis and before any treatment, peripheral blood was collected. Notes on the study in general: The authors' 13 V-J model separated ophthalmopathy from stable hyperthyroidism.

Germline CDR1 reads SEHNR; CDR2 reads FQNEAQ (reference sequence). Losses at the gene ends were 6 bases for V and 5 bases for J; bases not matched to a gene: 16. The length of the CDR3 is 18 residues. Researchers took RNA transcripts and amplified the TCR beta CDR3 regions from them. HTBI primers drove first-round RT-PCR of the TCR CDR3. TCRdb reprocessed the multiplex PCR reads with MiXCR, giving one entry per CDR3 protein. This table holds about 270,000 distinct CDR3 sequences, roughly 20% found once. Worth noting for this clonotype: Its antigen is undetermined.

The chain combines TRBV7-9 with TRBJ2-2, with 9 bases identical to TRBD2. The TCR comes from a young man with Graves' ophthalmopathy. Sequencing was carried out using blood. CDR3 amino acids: CASSSSNSGTSKTGELFF. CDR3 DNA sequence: TGTGCCAGCAGTTCTTCAAATTCCGGGACTAGCAAGACCGGGGAGCTGTTTTTT.